This paragraph reports one TCR beta chain. Time point defined: patch test 2, 6 weeks after DPC sensitization. Treatment indicated: therapeutic diphenylcyclopropenone sensitization with weekly scalp DPC. The CDR3 length is 14 residues. V shed 3 bases, J shed 5 bases, and the junction held 0 bases outside the gene matches. The data were taken from a study of human T cells and chemical hapten exposure. MiXCR, run by TCRdb on the RACE reads, gives a single entry per CDR3 protein. The data show 80,000 to 95,000 distinct CDR3 sequences, approximately 9.9% seen once. This clonotype was sampled from a man aged 35-49 years with alopecia areata. Some clones in this sample may be carry-over from other donors' samples. Source: whole blood, taken in connection with sensitization to the hapten diphenylcyclopropenone (DPC). The gene calls are TRBV12-3 or TRBV12-4 and TRBJ1-4, with 10 bases that match TRBD1. In DNA, the CDR3 is TGTGCCAGCAGTTTGGGACAGGGGAATGAAAAACTGTTTTTT. It translates to CASSLGQGNEKLFF.